These 3 T cell receptor beta chains originate from one sample sequenced in a study of early T cells in non-severe SARS-CoV-2 infection. Each CDR3 protein gets one entry after TCRdb re-called the 5' RACE reads with MiXCR. The sample carries 25,000 to 35,000 distinct CDR3 sequences, roughly 5.4% recorded once. The specimen was whole blood. These receptors came from an adult who was a healthcare worker with PCR-confirmed SARS-CoV-2 infection or an uninfected control (not recorded which).

This clonotype was seen ten or more times. This chain links TRBV18 with TRBJ1-1; the D is unclear. CDR3 length: 14 amino acids. Between the trimmed V and J ends, which lost 3 bases and 0 bases, there was a span of 8 bases. Germline V gene data show CDR1 as KGHSH and CDR2 as LQKENI. DNA for the CDR3: TGTGCCAGCTCACCGGGCCAGATGAACACTGAAGCTTTCTTT. Protein product: CASSPGQMNTEAFF.

Ten or more counts support this clonotype. The chain couples TRBV28 to TRBJ2-7; D is possibly TRBD1 or TRBD2 (6 bases each). This CDR3 has 14 residues. Looked up from germline, CDR1 is MDHEN and CDR2 is SYDVKM. Trimming stripped 5 bases from V and 1 base from J, with 12 bases between. The CDR3 spells CASSPQGGSYEQYF. Here the CDR3 DNA reads TGTGCCAGCAGTCCACAGGGAGGTTCCTACGAGCAGTACTTC.

This clonotype occurred many times. The J gene is TRBJ1-5, the V gene TRBV15; TRBD1 agrees at 8 bases. There are 16 residues in the CDR3. Germline trimming cut 0 bases from V and 4 bases from J; bases unmatched to any gene: 5. CDR1 is LNHNV and CDR2 is YYDKDF in the germline V gene (reference sequence). The CDR3 loop reads CATSRDRTGKNQPQHF. CDR3 nucleotide sequence: TGTGCCACCAGCAGAGATCGGACAGGGAAAAATCAGCCCCAGCATTTT.